This T cell receptor (beta chain) comes out of a study of human T cells and chemical hapten exposure. Background on the study: Investigators sensitized around 2 cm by around 2 cm of upper inner arm skin with 2% DPC.

The time point is: patch test 3, about 24 weeks after DPC sensitization. Documented treatment: therapeutic diphenylcyclopropenone sensitization with weekly scalp DPC. In TCRdb, the RACE reads were re-called with MiXCR into one record per CDR3 protein. The sample includes about 48,000 distinct CDR3 sequences, more than 9.5% seen only once; the top ten take roughly 15%. The source was whole blood, collected in connection with sensitization to the hapten diphenylcyclopropenone (DPC). The origin of this receptor is a middle-aged woman with alopecia areata. Some clones in this sample may be carry-over from other donors' samples.

This chain's CDR3 is CAHNGVGASYNEQFF. The CDR3 DNA reads as TGTGCCCACAACGGGGTGGGAGCTTCCTACAATGAGCAGTTCTTC. The rearrangement joins TRBV2 to TRBJ2-1, with D possibly TRBD2 on 5 matching bases. Germline CDR1 is SNHLY and CDR2 is FYNNEI. With 11 bases removed from V and 1 base from J, the gap between germline ends came to 18 bases. The CDR3 has 15 amino acids.